This T cell receptor (beta chain) is from a study of cytomegalovirus exposure and HLA in healthy donors. Concerning this clone itself: Antigen unknown.

Between the trimmed V and J ends, which lost 4 bases and 2 bases, there was a span of 9 bases. The CDR3 extends over 13 amino acids. The V gene's germline CDR1 is MDHEN and CDR2 SYDVKM. 60 Vbeta and 13 Jbeta primers were used in PCR. The assay was immunoSEQ multiplex PCR, and TCRdb's table has in-frame clones only and misses some. This table holds some 130,000 clones, 75% to 90% found once. Study results and limitations: As a later analysis revealed, most CMV-associated TCR beta chains appeared HLA-restricted. An analysis was carried out at a later point. It showed that HLA-associated TCR beta chains were more clonally expanded than equally common non-associated chains.

This chain joins TRBV28 and TRBJ2-7; D perhaps matches TRBD1 (5 bases). The sample taken for sequencing was PBMCs. The receptor was isolated from a woman between 25 and 40 years old in good health and CMV-seropositive. In DNA form, the CDR3 reads TGTGCCAGCAGTTCCGGACACCCCTACGAGCAGTACTTC. Its protein is CASSSGHPYEQYF.